The present TCR beta chain was sequenced within a study of T cell repertoires in cytomegalovirus infection (dated by TCRdb to between 2019 and 2020). General notes on the study: Alongside well-studied HLA-B-restricted epitopes, the peptide stimulations were aimed at recently identified HLA-C-restricted CMV epitopes, whose presentation resists viral immunomodulation. Donor HLA type was relevant to the analysis, as public TCR beta signatures indicated carriage of CMV infection together with the matching HLA type. Study-wide conclusions, independent of this receptor: In the ex vivo response, HLA-C-restricted CMV-specific TCR beta clonotypes were dominant, and in two of eight donors the single most frequent clonotype came from this HLA-C-restricted group. In both this cohort and an independent roughly 350-donor cohort, the cumulative frequency of public TCR beta family members distinguished carriers of CMV infection plus the relevant HLA type.

This clonotype was seen a handful of times. Its specific antigen is unknown. Base qualities are not at hand, and no much larger clone is one base apart. V is cut by 4 bases and J by 6 bases, and the space between the germline ends is 16 bases. For CDR1 and CDR2, the germline V gene lists LGHNA and YSLEER. From the cysteine through the phenylalanine, the CDR3 covers 15 amino acids. The DNA shown is the 45-base CDR3, in frame from base 1. The treatment or condition label of this sample denotes: in vitro stimulation with specific CMV peptide epitopes to enrich CMV-specific T cells. TCRdb names Illumina HiSeq 1500 as the instrument used. TCRdb reran the public reads through fastp at Q25 and MiXCR, keeping productive beta chains. Here each entry gathers all rows of one CDR3 protein and keeps the most common genes and DNA. The sample table shows about 700,000 distinct CDR3 sequences, and around a third are seen once. 18% of the sample comes from the top ten.

This clonotype was obtained from a human donor in good health (CMV status not recorded). Some clones in this sample may be carry-over from other donors' samples. Sequencing was performed on cultured PBMCs, taken from culture after CMV antigen stimulation. The chain couples TRBV4-3 to TRBJ1-5; the D gene assignment is ambiguous. The DNA sequence follows: TGCGCCAGCAGCCCCGGGCTGGCGCTCGTTCAGCCCCAGCATTTT. The translation is CASSPGLALVQPQHF.